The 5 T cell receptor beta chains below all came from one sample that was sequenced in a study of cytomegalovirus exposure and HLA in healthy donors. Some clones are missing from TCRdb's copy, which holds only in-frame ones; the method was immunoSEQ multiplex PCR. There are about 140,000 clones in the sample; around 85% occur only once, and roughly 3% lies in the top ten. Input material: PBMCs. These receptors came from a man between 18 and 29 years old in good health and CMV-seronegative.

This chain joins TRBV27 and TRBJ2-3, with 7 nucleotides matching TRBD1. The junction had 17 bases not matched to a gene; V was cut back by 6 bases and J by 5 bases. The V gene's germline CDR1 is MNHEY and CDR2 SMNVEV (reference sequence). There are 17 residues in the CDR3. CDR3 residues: CASSAYLRDRQGDTQYF. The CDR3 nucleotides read TGTGCCAGCAGCGCCTACCTCCGGGACAGACAAGGAGATACGCAGTATTTT.

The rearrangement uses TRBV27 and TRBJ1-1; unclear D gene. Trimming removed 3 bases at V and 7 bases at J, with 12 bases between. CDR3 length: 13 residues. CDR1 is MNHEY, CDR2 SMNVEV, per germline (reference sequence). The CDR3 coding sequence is TGTGCCAGCAGTTTCGGGCGGGGTGATGAAGCTTTCTTT. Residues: CASSFGRGDEAFF.

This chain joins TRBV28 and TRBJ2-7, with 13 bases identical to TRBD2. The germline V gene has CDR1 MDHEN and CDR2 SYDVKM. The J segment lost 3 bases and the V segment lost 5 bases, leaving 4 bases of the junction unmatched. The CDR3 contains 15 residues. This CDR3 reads CASSGGLAGFYEQYF. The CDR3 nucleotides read TGTGCCAGCAGTGGGGGACTAGCGGGGTTCTACGAGCAGTACTTC.

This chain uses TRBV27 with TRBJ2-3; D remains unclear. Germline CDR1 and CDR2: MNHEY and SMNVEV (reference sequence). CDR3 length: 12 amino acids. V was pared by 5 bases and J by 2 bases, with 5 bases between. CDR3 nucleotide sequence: TGTGCCAGCAGTCACTCCACAGATACGCAGTATTTT. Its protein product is CASSHSTDTQYF.

CDR3 sequence: CASSGGQGFTGELFF. The CDR3 nucleotides are TGTGCCAGCAGCGGCGGGCAGGGGTTCACCGGGGAGCTGTTTTTT. V gene TRBV5-4 combines with J gene TRBJ2-2; tentatively, D is TRBD1 (6 bases). Deletions cut 4 bases from V and 4 bases from J, with 14 bases between. CDR1 is SGHNT and CDR2 is YYREEE in the germline V gene (reference sequence). The CDR3 runs to 15 residues.